The TCR beta chain described here comes from a study of early T cells in non-severe SARS-CoV-2 infection. About the research overall: Sequenced bulk RNA came from whole blood that was unsorted, and chains were unpaired.

One entry per CDR3 protein results from TCRdb running MiXCR on the 5' RACE reads. This table has 70,000 to 95,000 distinct CDR3 sequences, approximately 15% appearing once. The CDR3 length is 14 residues. Trimming left V 3 bases short and J 3 bases short, with 13 bases between. Germline loops: CDR1 SQVTM, CDR2 ANQGSEA. In its sample, this clonotype was seen many times. Sequencing was performed on whole blood. V is TRBV29-1 and J is TRBJ2-3, with D possibly TRBD2 on 5 matching bases. The receptor was derived from an adult who was a healthcare worker with PCR-confirmed SARS-CoV-2 infection or an uninfected control (not recorded which). CDR3 nucleotides: TGCAGCGTTGAGAAGCGGAGAATGACAGATACGCAGTATTTT. Amino acids: CSVEKRRMTDTQYF.